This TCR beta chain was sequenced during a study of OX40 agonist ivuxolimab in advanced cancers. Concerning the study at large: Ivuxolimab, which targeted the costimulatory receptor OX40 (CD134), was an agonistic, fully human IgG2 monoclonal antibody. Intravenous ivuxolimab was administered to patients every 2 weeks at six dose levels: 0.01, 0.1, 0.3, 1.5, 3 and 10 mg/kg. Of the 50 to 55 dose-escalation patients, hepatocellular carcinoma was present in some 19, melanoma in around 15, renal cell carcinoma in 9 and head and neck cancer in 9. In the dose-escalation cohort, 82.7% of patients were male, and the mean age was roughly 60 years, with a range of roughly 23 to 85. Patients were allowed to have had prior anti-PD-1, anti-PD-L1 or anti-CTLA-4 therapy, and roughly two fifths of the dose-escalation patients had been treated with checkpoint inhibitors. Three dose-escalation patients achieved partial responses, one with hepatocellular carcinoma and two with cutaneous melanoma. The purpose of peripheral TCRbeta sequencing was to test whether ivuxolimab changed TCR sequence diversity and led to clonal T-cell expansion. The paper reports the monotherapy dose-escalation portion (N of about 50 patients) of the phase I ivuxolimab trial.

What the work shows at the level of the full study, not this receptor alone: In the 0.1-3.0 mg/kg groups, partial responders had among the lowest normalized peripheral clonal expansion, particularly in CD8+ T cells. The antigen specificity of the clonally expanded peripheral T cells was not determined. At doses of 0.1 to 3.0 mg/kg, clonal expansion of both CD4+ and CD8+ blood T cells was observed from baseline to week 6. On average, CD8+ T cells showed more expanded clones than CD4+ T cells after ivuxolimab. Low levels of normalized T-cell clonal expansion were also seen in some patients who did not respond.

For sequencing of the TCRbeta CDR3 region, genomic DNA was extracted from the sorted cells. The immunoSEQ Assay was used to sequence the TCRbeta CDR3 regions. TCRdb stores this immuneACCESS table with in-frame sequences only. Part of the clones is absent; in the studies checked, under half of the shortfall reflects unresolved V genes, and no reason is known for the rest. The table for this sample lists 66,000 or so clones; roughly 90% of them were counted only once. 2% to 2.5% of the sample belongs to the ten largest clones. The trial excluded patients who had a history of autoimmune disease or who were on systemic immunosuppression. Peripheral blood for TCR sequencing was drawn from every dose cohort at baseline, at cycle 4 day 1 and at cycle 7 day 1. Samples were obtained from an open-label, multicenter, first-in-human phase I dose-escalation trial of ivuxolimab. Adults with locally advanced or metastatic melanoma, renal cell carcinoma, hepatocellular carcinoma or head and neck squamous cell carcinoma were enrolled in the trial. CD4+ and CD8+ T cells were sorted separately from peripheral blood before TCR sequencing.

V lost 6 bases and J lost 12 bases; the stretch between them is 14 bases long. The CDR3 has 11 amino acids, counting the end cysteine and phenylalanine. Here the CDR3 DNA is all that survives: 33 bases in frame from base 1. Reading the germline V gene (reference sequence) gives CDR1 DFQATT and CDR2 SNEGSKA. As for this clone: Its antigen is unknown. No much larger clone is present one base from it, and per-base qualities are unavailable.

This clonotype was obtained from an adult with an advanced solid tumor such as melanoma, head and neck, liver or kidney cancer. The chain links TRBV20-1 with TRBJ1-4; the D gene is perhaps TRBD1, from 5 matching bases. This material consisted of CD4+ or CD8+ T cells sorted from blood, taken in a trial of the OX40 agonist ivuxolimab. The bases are TGCAGTGCCCTGGGACGGGAGGAACTGTTTTTT. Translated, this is CSALGREELFF.